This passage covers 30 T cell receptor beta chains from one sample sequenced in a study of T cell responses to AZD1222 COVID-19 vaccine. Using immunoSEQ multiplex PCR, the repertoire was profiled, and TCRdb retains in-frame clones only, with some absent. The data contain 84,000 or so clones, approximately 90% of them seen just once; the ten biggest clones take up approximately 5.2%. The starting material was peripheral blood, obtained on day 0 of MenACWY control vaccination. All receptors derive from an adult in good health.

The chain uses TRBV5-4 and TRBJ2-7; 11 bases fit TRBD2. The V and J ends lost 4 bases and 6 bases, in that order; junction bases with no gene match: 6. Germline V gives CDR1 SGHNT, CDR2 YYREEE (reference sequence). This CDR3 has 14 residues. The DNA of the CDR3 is TGTGCCAGCAGCGATACTAGCGGGAGTGGCGAGCAGTACTTC. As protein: CASSDTSGSGEQYF.

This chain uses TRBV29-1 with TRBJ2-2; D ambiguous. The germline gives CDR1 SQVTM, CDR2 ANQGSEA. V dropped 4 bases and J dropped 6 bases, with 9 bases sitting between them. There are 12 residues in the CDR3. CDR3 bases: TGCAGCGTTGGTCACAATGCCGGGGAGCTGTTTTTT. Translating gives CSVGHNAGELFF.

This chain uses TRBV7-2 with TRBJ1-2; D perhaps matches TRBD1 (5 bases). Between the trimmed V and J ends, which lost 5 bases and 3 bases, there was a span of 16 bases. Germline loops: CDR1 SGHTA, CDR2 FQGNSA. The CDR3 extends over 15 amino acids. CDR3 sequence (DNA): TGTGCCAGCAGCCCCCGGGTGGGGGACGACTATGGCTACACCTTC. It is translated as CASSPRVGDDYGYTF.

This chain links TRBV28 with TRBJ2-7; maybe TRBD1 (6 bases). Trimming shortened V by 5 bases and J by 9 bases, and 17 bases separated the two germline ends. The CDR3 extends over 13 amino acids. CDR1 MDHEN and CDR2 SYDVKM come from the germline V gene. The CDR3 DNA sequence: TGTGCCAGCAGTGGGCAGGGGCTGGTGGTGCAGTACTTC. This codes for CASSGQGLVVQYF.

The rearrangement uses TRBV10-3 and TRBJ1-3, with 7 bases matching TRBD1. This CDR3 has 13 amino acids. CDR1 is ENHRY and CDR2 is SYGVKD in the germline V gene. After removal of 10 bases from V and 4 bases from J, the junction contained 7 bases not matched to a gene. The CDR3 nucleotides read TGTGCCACAAAAACAGGGGACGGAAACACCATATATTTT. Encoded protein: CATKTGDGNTIYF.

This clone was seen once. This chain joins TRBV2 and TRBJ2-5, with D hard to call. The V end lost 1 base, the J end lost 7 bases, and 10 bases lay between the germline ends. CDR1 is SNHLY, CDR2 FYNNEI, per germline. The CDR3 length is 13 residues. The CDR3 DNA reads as TGTGCCAGCAGTGAAGGCCAACAAAGGACCCAGTACTTC. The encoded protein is CASSEGQQRTQYF.

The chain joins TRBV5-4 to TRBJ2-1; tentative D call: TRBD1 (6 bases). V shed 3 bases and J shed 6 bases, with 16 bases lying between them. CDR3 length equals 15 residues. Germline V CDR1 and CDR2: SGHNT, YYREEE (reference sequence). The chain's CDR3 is CASSSETGRVNEQFF. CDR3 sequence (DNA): TGTGCCAGCAGCTCAGAAACAGGGAGAGTCAATGAGCAGTTCTTC.

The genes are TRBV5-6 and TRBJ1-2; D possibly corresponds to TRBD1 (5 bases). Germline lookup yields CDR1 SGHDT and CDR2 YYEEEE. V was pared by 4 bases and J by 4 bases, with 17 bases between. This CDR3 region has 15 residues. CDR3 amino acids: CASSNTGQGTYGYTF. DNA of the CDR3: TGTGCCAGCAGCAATACAGGCCAGGGAACCTATGGCTACACCTTC.

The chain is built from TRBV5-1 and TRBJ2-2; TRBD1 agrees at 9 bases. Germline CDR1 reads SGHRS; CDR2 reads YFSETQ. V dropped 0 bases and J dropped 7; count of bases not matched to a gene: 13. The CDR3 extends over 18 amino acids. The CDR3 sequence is CASSLDPPTGGAGGELFF. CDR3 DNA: TGCGCCAGCAGCTTGGATCCCCCAACAGGGGGCGCAGGCGGGGAGCTGTTTTTT. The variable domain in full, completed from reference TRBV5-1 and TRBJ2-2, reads KAGVTQTPRYLIKTRGQQVTLSCSPISGHRSVSWYQQTPGQGLQFLFEYFSETQRNKGNFPGRFSGRQFSNSRSEMNVSTLELGDSALYLCASSLDPPTGGAGGELFFGEGSRLTVL.

The CDR3 region has the DNA TGTGCCAGCAGCCAAGTGGGGACCGTTAGCTATGGCTACACCTTC. Residues: CASSQVGTVSYGYTF. The chain carries TRBV4-2 and TRBJ1-2, with D possibly TRBD1 on 5 matching bases. This CDR3 has 15 residues. Germline V gene sequence: CDR1 LGHNA, CDR2 YNFKEQ. V was clipped by 1 base and J by 4 bases, with 13 bases between them.

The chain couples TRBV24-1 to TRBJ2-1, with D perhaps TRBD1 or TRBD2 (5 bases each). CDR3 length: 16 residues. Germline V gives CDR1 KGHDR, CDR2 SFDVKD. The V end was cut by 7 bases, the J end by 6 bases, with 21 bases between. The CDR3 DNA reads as TGTGCCACCAGCGACTACCAGGTGGGTCAGGGCAATGAGCAGTTCTTC. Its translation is CATSDYQVGQGNEQFF.

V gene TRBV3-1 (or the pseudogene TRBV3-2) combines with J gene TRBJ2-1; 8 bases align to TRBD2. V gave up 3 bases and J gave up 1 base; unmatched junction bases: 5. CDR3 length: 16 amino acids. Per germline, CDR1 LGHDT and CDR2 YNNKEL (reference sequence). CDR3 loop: CASSHSGIGSYNEQFF. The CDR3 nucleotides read TGTGCCAGCAGCCATAGCGGGATTGGGTCCTACAATGAGCAGTTCTTC.

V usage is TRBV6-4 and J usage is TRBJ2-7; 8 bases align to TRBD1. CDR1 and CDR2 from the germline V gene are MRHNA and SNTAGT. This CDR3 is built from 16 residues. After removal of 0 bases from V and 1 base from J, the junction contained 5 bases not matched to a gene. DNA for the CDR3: TGTGCCAGCAGTGACTCGACAGACAGGGGATCCTACGAGCAGTACTTC. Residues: CASSDSTDRGSYEQYF.

The chain's CDR3 is CASSGGAGNTIYF. The CDR3 region has the DNA TGCGCCAGCAGCGGGGGAGCTGGAAACACCATATATTTT. The V gene is TRBV5-1, the J gene TRBJ1-3; D is perhaps TRBD1 (5 bases). Germline CDR1 reads SGHRS; CDR2 reads YFSETQ. The V end was cut by 4 bases, the J end by 2 bases, with 7 bases between. The CDR3 consists of 13 residues.

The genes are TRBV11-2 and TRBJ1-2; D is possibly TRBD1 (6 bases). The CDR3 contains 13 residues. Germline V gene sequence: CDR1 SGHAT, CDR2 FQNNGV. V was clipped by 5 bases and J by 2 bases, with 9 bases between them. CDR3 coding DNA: TGTGCCAGCAGCCGTGGACAGAACTATGGCTACACCTTC. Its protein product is CASSRGQNYGYTF.

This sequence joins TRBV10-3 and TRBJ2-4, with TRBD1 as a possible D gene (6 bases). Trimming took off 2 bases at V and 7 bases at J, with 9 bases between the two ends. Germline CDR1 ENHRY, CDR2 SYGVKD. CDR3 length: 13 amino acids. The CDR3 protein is CAISETTGNIQYF. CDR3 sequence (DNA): TGTGCCATCAGTGAGACAACAGGGAACATTCAGTACTTC.

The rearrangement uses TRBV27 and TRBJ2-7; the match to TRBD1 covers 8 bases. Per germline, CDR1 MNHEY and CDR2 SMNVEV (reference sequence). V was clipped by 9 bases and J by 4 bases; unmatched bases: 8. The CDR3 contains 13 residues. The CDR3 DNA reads TGTGCCAGTGGTCGGGACAGGCTTTACGAGCAGTACTTC. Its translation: CASGRDRLYEQYF.

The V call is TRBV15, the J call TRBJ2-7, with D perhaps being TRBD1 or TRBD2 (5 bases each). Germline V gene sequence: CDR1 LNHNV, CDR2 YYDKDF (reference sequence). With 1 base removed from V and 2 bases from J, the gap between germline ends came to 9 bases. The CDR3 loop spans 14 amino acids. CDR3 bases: TGTGCCACCAGCAGAGGGGGGAGTACCTACGAGCAGTACTTC. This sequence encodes CATSRGGSTYEQYF.

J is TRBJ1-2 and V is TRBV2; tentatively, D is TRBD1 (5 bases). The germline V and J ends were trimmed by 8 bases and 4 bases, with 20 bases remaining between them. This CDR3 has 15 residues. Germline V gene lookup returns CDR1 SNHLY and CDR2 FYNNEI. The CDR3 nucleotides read TGTGCCAGCCGCCAGGGTCTTTCGCCTTTCTATGGCTACACCTTC. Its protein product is CASRQGLSPFYGYTF.

This chain's CDR3 is CASRGTNQETQYF. The CDR3 coding sequence is TGTGCCAGCAGGGGGACTAACCAAGAGACCCAGTACTTC. The rearrangement links TRBV5-6 to TRBJ2-5, with 7 bases matching TRBD2. Germline loops: CDR1 SGHDT, CDR2 YYEEEE. Trimming took 5 bases from V and 0 from J; bases not matched to a gene: 1. This CDR3 region has 13 residues.

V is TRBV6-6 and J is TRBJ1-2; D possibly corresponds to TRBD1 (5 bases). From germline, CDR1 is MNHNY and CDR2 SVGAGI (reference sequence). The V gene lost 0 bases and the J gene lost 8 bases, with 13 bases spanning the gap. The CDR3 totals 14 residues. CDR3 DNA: TGTGCCAGCAGTTACTCGACACTGGAGGGGGGCTACACCTTC. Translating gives CASSYSTLEGGYTF.

The DNA of the CDR3 is TGTGCCAGCTCACCTCTAGCGGGGGGTAGAGATACGCAGTATTTT. The encoded protein is CASSPLAGGRDTQYF. This rearrangement joins TRBV18 to TRBJ2-3; TRBD2 agrees at 11 bases. CDR1 and CDR2 (germline): KGHSH, LQKENI. J was trimmed by 5 bases and V by 3 bases; bases with no gene match: 4. CDR3 length equals 15 residues.

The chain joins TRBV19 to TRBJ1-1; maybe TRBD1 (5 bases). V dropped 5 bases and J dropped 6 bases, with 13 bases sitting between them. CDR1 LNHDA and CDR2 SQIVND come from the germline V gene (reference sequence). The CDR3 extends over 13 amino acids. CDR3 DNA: TGTGCCAGTAGTGGGCTTCGGGGCGCTGAAGCTTTCTTT. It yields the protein CASSGLRGAEAFF. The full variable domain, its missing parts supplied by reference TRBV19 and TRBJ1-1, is DGGITQSPKYLFRKEGQNVTLSCEQNLNHDAMYWYRQDPGQGLRLIYYSQIVNDFQKGDIAEGYSVSREKKESFPLTVTSAQKNPTAFYLCASSGLRGAEAFFGQGTRLTVV.

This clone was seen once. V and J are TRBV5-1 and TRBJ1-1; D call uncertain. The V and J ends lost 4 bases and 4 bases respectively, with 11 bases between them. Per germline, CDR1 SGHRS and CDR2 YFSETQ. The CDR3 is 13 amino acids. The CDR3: CASSVAAATEAFF. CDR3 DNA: TGCGCCAGCAGCGTGGCCGCGGCCACTGAAGCTTTCTTT.

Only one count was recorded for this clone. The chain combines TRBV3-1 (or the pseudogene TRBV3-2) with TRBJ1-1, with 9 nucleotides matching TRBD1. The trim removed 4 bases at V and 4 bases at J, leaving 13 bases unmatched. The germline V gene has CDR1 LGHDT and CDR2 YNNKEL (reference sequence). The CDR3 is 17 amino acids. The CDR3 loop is CASSPWGLTGGITEAFF. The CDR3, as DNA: TGTGCCAGCAGCCCGTGGGGGCTAACAGGGGGCATCACTGAAGCTTTCTTT.

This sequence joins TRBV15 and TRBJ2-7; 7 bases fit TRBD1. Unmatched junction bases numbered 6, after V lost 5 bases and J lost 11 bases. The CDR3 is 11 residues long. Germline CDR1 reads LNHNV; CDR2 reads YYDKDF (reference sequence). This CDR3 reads CATSGTTGEYF. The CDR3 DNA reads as TGTGCCACCAGCGGTACCACAGGGGAGTACTTC.

In DNA form, the CDR3 reads TGTGCCAGCAGCTTGGGGGATTGGGGGAGGCTCTACAATGAGCAGTTCTTC. This translates into CASSLGDWGRLYNEQFF. This chain uses TRBV7-8 with TRBJ2-1; maybe TRBD2 (6 bases). This CDR3 is 17 amino acids long. With 3 bases removed from V and 3 bases from J, the gap between germline ends came to 18 bases. Germline V gene data show CDR1 as SGHVS and CDR2 as FQNEAQ.

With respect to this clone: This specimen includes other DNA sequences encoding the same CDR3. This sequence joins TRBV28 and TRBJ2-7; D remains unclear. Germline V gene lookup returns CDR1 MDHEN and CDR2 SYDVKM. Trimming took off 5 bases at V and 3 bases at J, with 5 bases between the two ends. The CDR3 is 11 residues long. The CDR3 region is CASSLLYEQYF. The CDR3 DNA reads TGTGCCAGCAGTCTTCTCTACGAGCAGTACTTC.

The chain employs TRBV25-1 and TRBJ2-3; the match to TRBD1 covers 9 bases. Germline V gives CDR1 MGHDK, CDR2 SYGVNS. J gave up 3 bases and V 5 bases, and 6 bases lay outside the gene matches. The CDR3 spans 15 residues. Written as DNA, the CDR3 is TGTGCCAGCAGTCCCCCCGGGACAGGGACAGATACGCAGTATTTT. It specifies CASSPPGTGTDTQYF.

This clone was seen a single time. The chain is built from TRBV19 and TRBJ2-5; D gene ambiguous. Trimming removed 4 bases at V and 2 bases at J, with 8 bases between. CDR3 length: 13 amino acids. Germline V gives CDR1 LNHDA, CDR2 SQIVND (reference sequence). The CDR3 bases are TGTGCCAGTAGTACCCTCCGTCAAGAGACCCAGTACTTC. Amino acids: CASSTLRQETQYF.